Following are 10 T cell receptor beta chains from one sample sequenced in a study of blood T cell repertoires in COVID-19 (TCRdb year 2020). The library was produced with the immunoSEQ multiplex PCR assay. Drawn from immuneACCESS, this table holds only the in-frame rearrangements with V and J called that TCRdb kept. Clones are partly lost; checked studies trace under half to an unresolved V gene and leave the rest unexplained. Recorded for this sample are some 670,000 clones; 80% to 90% of them occurred a single time. Jointly, the top ten make up about 0.24% of the sample. Sequencing input: peripheral blood. Receptors were obtained from a young woman with acute or convalescent COVID-19.

The rearrangement links TRBV5-1 to TRBJ1-5; a weak D match, TRBD1 (6 bases). CDR3 length: 15 amino acids. The germline gives CDR1 SGHRS, CDR2 YFSETQ. The V end lost 0 bases, the J end lost 2 bases, and 9 bases lay between the germline ends. CDR3 residues: CASSLDGTRNQPQHF. As DNA, the CDR3 is TGCGCCAGCAGCTTGGACGGGACACGCAATCAGCCCCAGCATTTT.

This clone was observed a single time. This CDR3 is also generated by other DNA sequences in the sample. This sequence joins TRBV24-1 and TRBJ2-3, with TRBD2 as a possible D gene (5 bases). The V and J ends lost 7 bases and 0 bases respectively, with 10 bases between them. From germline, CDR1 is KGHDR and CDR2 SFDVKD. The CDR3 totals 14 residues. For the CDR3, the DNA is TGTGCCACCAGCGGGCGGGCGAGCACAGATACGCAGTATTTT. Amino acids: CATSGRASTDTQYF.

CDR3 DNA sequence: TGTGCCAGCAGCCCCGGGGTCTTCAACTATGGCTACACCTTC. Translated: CASSPGVFNYGYTF. The rearrangement links TRBV6-5 to TRBJ1-2; D remains ambiguous. Per germline, CDR1 MNHEY and CDR2 SVGAGI. CDR3 size: 14 residues. Trimming left V 6 bases short and J 2 bases short, with 13 bases between.

The rearrangement links TRBV6-1 to TRBJ1-3; D is ambiguous. This CDR3 is built from 18 residues. V gave up 2 bases and J gave up 0 bases, with 17 bases separating them. The germline V gene encodes CDR1 MNHNS and CDR2 SASEGT. CDR3: CASSEPSLGKRSGNTIYF. The CDR3 region has the DNA TGTGCCAGCAGTGAACCCTCGCTAGGAAAGCGCTCTGGAAACACCATATATTTT.

This clone has only a few counts. The CDR3 DNA sequence: TGTGCCACCAGTGACCGGACAGCCCGGACACCGTATGGCTACACCTTC. Protein sequence: CATSDRTARTPYGYTF. V and J are TRBV24-1 and TRBJ1-2, with D tentatively TRBD1 (6 bases). The CDR3 spans 16 residues. Trimming took 4 bases from V and 5 from J, leaving 19 bases between them. Germline V gives CDR1 KGHDR, CDR2 SFDVKD.

V and J are TRBV13 and TRBJ2-7; the D is unclear. The V gene lost 3 bases and the J gene lost 1 base, with 4 bases spanning the gap. Germline lookup yields CDR1 PRHDT and CDR2 FYEKMQ (reference sequence). The CDR3 extends over 12 amino acids. CDR3 nucleotide sequence: TGTGCCAGCAGCTTTGAGTCCTACGAGCAGTACTTC. Translating gives CASSFESYEQYF. The full variable domain, completed using reference TRBV13 and TRBJ2-7, is AAGVIQSPRHLIKEKRETATLKCYPIPRHDTVYWYQQGPGQDPQFLISFYEKMQSDKGSIPDRFSAQQFSDYHSELNMSSLELGDSALYFCASSFESYEQYFGPGTRLTVT.

The chain recombines TRBV24-1 with TRBJ2-1; 9 bases are a match to TRBD1. Germline trimming cut 3 bases from V and 11 bases from J; bases unmatched to any gene: 13. The CDR3 is 16 amino acids. From germline, CDR1 is KGHDR and CDR2 SFDVKD. The DNA for the CDR3 is TGTGCCACCAGTGATCCGACAGGGGGGATCGGCGGGCAGCAGTTCTTC. Translation gives CATSDPTGGIGGQQFF.

This sequence joins TRBV7-9 and TRBJ1-4; 10 positions agree with TRBD1. V gave up 5 bases and J gave up 7 bases; unmatched junction bases: 4. Germline V gives CDR1 SEHNR, CDR2 FQNEAQ (reference sequence). The CDR3 covers 14 residues. The CDR3 region is CASSPGTGVEKLFF. In DNA form, the CDR3 reads TGTGCCAGCAGCCCCGGGACAGGGGTTGAAAAACTGTTTTTT.

The V and J genes are TRBV7-8 and TRBJ1-3; 7 bases are a match to TRBD1. Germline lookup yields CDR1 SGHVS and CDR2 FQNEAQ. The CDR3 runs 16 residues. Unmatched junction bases numbered 7, after V lost 5 bases and J lost 0 bases. CDR3 region: CASSRRDRSSGNTIYF. The DNA for the CDR3 is TGTGCCAGCAGCCGCCGGGACAGATCCTCTGGAAACACCATATATTTT.

This clone was observed a single time. The V gene is TRBV24-1, the J gene TRBJ2-2; maybe TRBD2 (6 bases). The CDR3 has 14 amino acids. V lost 7 bases and J 3 bases, leaving 11 bases between the germline ends. Germline V gene data show CDR1 as KGHDR and CDR2 as SFDVKD. CDR3 bases: TGTGCCACCAGGGGGTCGGGGGACACCGGGGAGCTGTTTTTT. Translated, it gives CATRGSGDTGELFF.